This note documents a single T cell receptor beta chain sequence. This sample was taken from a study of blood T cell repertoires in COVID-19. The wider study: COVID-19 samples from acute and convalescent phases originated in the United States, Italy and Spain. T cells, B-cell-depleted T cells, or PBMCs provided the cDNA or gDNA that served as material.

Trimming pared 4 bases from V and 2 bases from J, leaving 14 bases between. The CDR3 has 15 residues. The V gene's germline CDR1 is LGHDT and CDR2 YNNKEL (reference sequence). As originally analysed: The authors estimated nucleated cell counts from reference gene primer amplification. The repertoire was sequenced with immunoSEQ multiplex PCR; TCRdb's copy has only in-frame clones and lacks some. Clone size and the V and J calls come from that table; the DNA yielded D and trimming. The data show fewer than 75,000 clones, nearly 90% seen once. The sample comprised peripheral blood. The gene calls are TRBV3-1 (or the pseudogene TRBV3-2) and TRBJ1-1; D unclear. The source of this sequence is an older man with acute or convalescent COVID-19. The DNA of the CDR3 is TGTGCCAGCAGCCGCCTGGACGCGGGAAACACTGAAGCTTTCTTT. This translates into CASSRLDAGNTEAFF.